The next 20 T cell receptor beta chains were all read from a single sample in a study of OX40 agonist ivuxolimab in advanced cancers. Clones were read by immunoSEQ multiplex PCR, and TCRdb kept only the in-frame ones, dropping some. Of 37,000 or so clones listed, 86% are singletons. Sequenced material: CD4+ or CD8+ T cells sorted from blood, taken in a trial of the OX40 agonist ivuxolimab. Receptor source: an adult with an advanced solid tumor such as melanoma, head and neck, liver or kidney cancer.

This clone was detected once. V usage is TRBV5-1 and J usage is TRBJ2-5, with 7 positions matching TRBD2. The CDR3 contains 14 residues. The germline CDR1 and CDR2 sequences are SGHRS and YFSETQ. After removal of 0 bases from V and 5 bases from J, the junction contained 4 bases not matched to a gene. In nucleotides, the CDR3 is TGCGCCAGCAGCTTGGGGCTAGCGGCGGAGACCCAGTACTTC. Its protein product is CASSLGLAAETQYF.

The V and J genes are TRBV7-2 and TRBJ2-7; TRBD2 aligns across 9 bases. The CDR3 runs to 16 residues. The V gene's germline CDR1 is SGHTA and CDR2 FQGNSA. V was clipped by 1 base and J by 0 bases; unmatched bases: 4. In DNA, the CDR3 is TGTGCCAGCAGCTTAGGGTTTAGCGGGAGCTCCTACGAGCAGTACTTC. Amino acid sequence: CASSLGFSGSSYEQYF.

V gene TRBV14 combines with J gene TRBJ2-3; D is possibly TRBD2 (5 bases). This CDR3 contains 13 residues. V was shortened by 4 bases and J by 5 bases, with 10 bases between the two germline ends. The germline gives CDR1 SGHDN, CDR2 FVKESK. The CDR3 DNA is TGTGCCAGCAGCCCCAGCGGACGAGATACGCAGTATTTT. This gives the protein CASSPSGRDTQYF.

This chain connects TRBV27 to TRBJ1-3, with D maybe TRBD1 (6 bases). The germline V and J ends were trimmed by 6 bases and 4 bases, with 13 bases remaining between them. The CDR3 contains 14 residues. CDR1 and CDR2 from the germline V gene are MNHEY and SMNVEV (reference sequence). This chain's CDR3 is CASRGEGDGNTIYF. DNA for the CDR3: TGTGCCAGCAGGGGGGAGGGGGACGGAAACACCATATATTTT.

This chain connects TRBV5-1 to TRBJ2-7, with TRBD1 identical over 8 bases. Germline-derived CDR1 and CDR2 are SGHRS and YFSETQ. The junction had 7 bases not matched to a gene; V was cut back by 4 bases and J by 1 base. The CDR3 totals 15 residues. CDR3 DNA: TGCGCCAGCAGCACGGGACAGGTACCTTCCTACGAGCAGTACTTC. Its protein product is CASSTGQVPSYEQYF.

V and J are TRBV4-2 and TRBJ2-2, with 8 bases lining up with TRBD1. CDR1 is LGHNA, CDR2 YNFKEQ, per germline. V lost 4 bases, J lost 4 bases, and 11 bases stayed unmatched. This CDR3 has 17 amino acids. CDR3 bases: TGTGCCAGCAGCCCCCTCCCCGGACAGGGTGGCACCGGGGAGCTGTTTTTT. Translation: CASSPLPGQGGTGELFF.

The chain employs TRBV9 and TRBJ2-2; the D gene is possibly TRBD1 (6 bases). This CDR3 contains 17 residues. Looked up from germline, CDR1 is SGDLS and CDR2 is YYNGEE. V lost 3 bases and J lost 14, with 29 bases in between. For the CDR3, the DNA is TGTGCCAGCAGCGCACATACAGCAACTGGGGGCGGTAATACCCTGTTTTTT. It specifies CASSAHTATGGGNTLFF. The full variable domain, completed using reference TRBV9 and TRBJ2-2, is DSGVTQTPKHLITATGQRVTLRCSPRSGDLSVYWYQQSLDQGLQFLIQYYNGEERAKGNILERFSAQQFPDLHSELNLSSLELGDSALYFCASSAHTATGGGNTLFFGEGSRLTVL.

The chain joins TRBV5-1 to TRBJ2-7; D not certain. Germline-derived CDR1 and CDR2 are SGHRS and YFSETQ. Deletions cut 4 bases from V and 1 base from J, with 12 bases between. The CDR3 spans 14 residues. This CDR3 is CASSPRGDSYEQYF. The CDR3 DNA follows: TGCGCCAGCAGCCCCAGAGGCGATTCCTACGAGCAGTACTTC. The full variable domain, with the rest looked up from reference TRBV5-1 and TRBJ2-7, is KAGVTQTPRYLIKTRGQQVTLSCSPISGHRSVSWYQQTPGQGLQFLFEYFSETQRNKGNFPGRFSGRQFSNSRSEMNVSTLELGDSALYLCASSPRGDSYEQYFGPGTRLTVT.

The chain links TRBV7-2 to TRBJ2-3; 7 nucleotides line up with TRBD2. Germline V lookup: CDR1 SGHTA, CDR2 FQGNSA. There are 13 residues in the CDR3. V trimming: 7 bases; J trimming: 3 bases; junction bases outside the gene matches: 4. The CDR3 loop is CASNERGTDTQYF. In nucleotides, the CDR3 is TGTGCCAGCAACGAGCGGGGAACAGATACGCAGTATTTT.

V usage is TRBV5-4 and J usage is TRBJ1-3, with D hard to call. The CDR3 covers 15 residues. The ends were cut back, 4 bases at V and 1 base at J, with 12 bases in the middle. Germline CDR1 reads SGHNT; CDR2 reads YYREEE (reference sequence). CDR3 sequence reads: CASSREWQSGNTIYF. The CDR3 DNA sequence: TGTGCCAGCAGCAGGGAGTGGCAGTCTGGAAACACCATATATTTT.

The chain is built from TRBV2 and TRBJ2-3, with 14 nucleotides matching TRBD2. Unmatched junction bases numbered 7, after V lost 8 bases and J lost 0 bases. CDR1 SNHLY and CDR2 FYNNEI come from the germline V gene. The CDR3 loop spans 17 amino acids. The CDR3 here is CASVWTSGGTSTDTQYF. The CDR3, as DNA: TGTGCCAGCGTTTGGACTAGCGGGGGGACTAGCACAGATACGCAGTATTTT.

The chain joins TRBV28 to TRBJ2-3, with 13 bases matching TRBD2. The junction had 6 bases not matched to a gene; V was cut back by 6 bases and J by 3 bases. CDR3 length: 16 amino acids. Looked up from germline, CDR1 is MDHEN and CDR2 is SYDVKM. The CDR3 nucleotides read TGTGCCAGCAGCCCTTGGACTAGCGGGGGAACAGATACGCAGTATTTT. It specifies CASSPWTSGGTDTQYF.

The count of this clone is one. This sequence joins TRBV4-2 and TRBJ1-1; possible D gene TRBD1, 5 bases. Germline V CDR1 and CDR2: LGHNA, YNFKEQ. The CDR3 loop spans 14 amino acids. Trimming took 1 base from V and 8 from J, leaving 14 bases between them. DNA of the CDR3: TGTGCCAGCAGCCAAGGTTCGGGGCTCTTAGAAGCTTTCTTT. It yields the protein CASSQGSGLLEAFF.

The V gene is TRBV19, the J gene TRBJ1-5, with 9 bases that match TRBD1. The junction had 8 bases not matched to a gene; V was cut back by 6 bases and J by 2 bases. This CDR3 comprises 16 residues. Germline CDR1 reads LNHDA; CDR2 reads SQIVND (reference sequence). The CDR3 nucleotides are TGTGCCAGTAGGATTACGACAGGGGGTGGCAATCAGCCCCAGCATTTT. Residues: CASRITTGGGNQPQHF. Full variable domain (missing parts from reference TRBV19 and TRBJ1-5): DGGITQSPKYLFRKEGQNVTLSCEQNLNHDAMYWYRQDPGQGLRLIYYSQIVNDFQKGDIAEGYSVSREKKESFPLTVTSAQKNPTAFYLCASRITTGGGNQPQHFGDGTRLSIL.

This clone came up a few times. The V and J genes are TRBV11-2 and TRBJ1-4; possibly TRBD1 for D (6 bases). This CDR3 has 15 amino acids. The ends were cut back, 3 bases at V and 6 bases at J, with 14 bases in the middle. Per germline, CDR1 SGHAT and CDR2 FQNNGV. CDR3 protein: CASSFSGGADEKLFF. In nucleotides, the CDR3 is TGTGCCAGCAGCTTCTCCGGGGGCGCAGATGAAAAACTGTTTTTT.

This sequence joins TRBV4-3 and TRBJ1-6; D unresolved. The CDR3 extends over 19 amino acids. Trimming pared 0 bases from V and 0 bases from J, leaving 15 bases between. Looked up from germline, CDR1 is LGHNA and CDR2 is YSLEER. The chain's CDR3 is CASSQDPPNYFSYNSPLHF. CDR3 DNA sequence: TGCGCCAGCAGCCAAGATCCGCCAAATTATTTCTCCTATAATTCACCCCTCCACTTT.

The chain employs TRBV7-3 and TRBJ1-1; no clear D gene. The CDR3 has 15 amino acids. Germline-derived CDR1 and CDR2 are SGHTA and FQGTGA. Trimming removed 2 bases at V and 1 base at J, with 11 bases between. The CDR3 bases are TGTGCCAGCAGCTTATACGGCACCGAGAACACTGAAGCTTTCTTT. Translated: CASSLYGTENTEAFF.

This clone is medium-sized. The genes are TRBV27 and TRBJ1-5; D gene unclear. Trimming pared 5 bases from V and 6 bases from J, leaving 17 bases between. Germline CDR1 MNHEY, CDR2 SMNVEV (reference sequence). The CDR3 consists of 15 residues. CDR3: CASSPTYTATQPQHF. DNA of the CDR3: TGTGCCAGCAGTCCCACTTACACGGCCACTCAGCCCCAGCATTTT.

The gene calls are TRBV19 and TRBJ1-4; TRBD1 aligns across 12 bases. The CDR3 spans 18 residues. Trimming cost V 4 bases and J 3 bases; bases outside gene matches: 9. Germline V gives CDR1 LNHDA, CDR2 SQIVND (reference sequence). This chain's CDR3 is CASSTSGTGGESNEKLFF. CDR3 DNA: TGTGCCAGTAGTACCTCCGGGACAGGGGGCGAATCTAATGAAAAACTGTTTTTT.

This clone was seen just once. V gene TRBV19 combines with J gene TRBJ1-4; D unclear. V gave up 0 bases and J gave up 8 bases, with 10 bases separating them. This CDR3 is 14 amino acids long. Looked up from germline, CDR1 is LNHDA and CDR2 is SQIVND (reference sequence). CDR3 nucleotide sequence: TGTGCCAGTAGTATAGATCGGTGGGCGGAAAAACTGTTTTTT. Amino acids: CASSIDRWAEKLFF.